The clone carrying this T cell receptor beta chain occurred a few times. This CDR3 has 15 residues. The V gene's germline CDR1 is MDHEN and CDR2 SYDVKM. Trimming left V 3 bases short and J 6 bases short, with 14 bases between. This entry belongs to a study of blood T cell repertoires in COVID-19. TCRdb keeps only in-frame clones here, not all; method: immunoSEQ multiplex PCR. Altogether approximately 200,000 clones are present, approximately 80% being singletons, with the ten largest covering approximately 1.4%. Material: PBMCs or T cells enriched from blood (not recorded which). The chain combines TRBV28 with TRBJ1-4; tentatively, D is TRBD1 (5 bases). This sequence was found in a woman in her thirties or forties with acute COVID-19. This CDR3 is CASSLAGGNDEKLFF. Here the CDR3 DNA reads TGTGCCAGCAGTTTGGCCGGGGGTAACGATGAAAAACTGTTTTTT. Full variable domain (missing parts from reference TRBV28 and TRBJ1-4): DVKVTQSSRYLVKRTGEKVFLECVQDMDHENMFWYRQDPGLGLRLIYFSYDVKMKEKGDIPEGYSVSREKKERFSLILESASTNQTSMYLCASSLAGGNDEKLFFGSGTQLSVL.